This TCR beta chain comes out of a study of cytomegalovirus exposure and HLA in healthy donors. Study-level findings and limits: Presence/absence analyses treated sequencing depth as roughly uniform across donors.

This CDR3 is built from 15 residues. V lost 5 bases and J lost 5, with 18 bases in between. From germline, CDR1 is SNHLY and CDR2 FYNNEI. A remark on this clone: Its cognate antigen is unknown.

It was with 60 Vbeta and 13 Jbeta primers that the PCR ran. Using immunoSEQ multiplex PCR, the repertoire was profiled, and TCRdb retains in-frame clones only, with some absent. Of about 190,000 clones listed, roughly three quarters are singletons. This receptor was obtained from a woman younger than 30 in good health and CMV-seronegative. V usage is TRBV2 and J usage is TRBJ1-1; D is possibly TRBD1 (6 bases). Sequences were obtained from PBMCs. CDR3 sequence: CASSSLDRFGTEAFF. Written as DNA, the CDR3 is TGTGCCAGCAGTTCCCTCGACAGGTTTGGAACTGAAGCTTTCTTT.